This entry is about one T cell receptor beta chain. This sample was taken from a study of blood T cell repertoires in COVID-19. Across the study: The United States, Italy and Spain provided the acute and convalescent COVID-19 samples. T cells, B-cell-depleted T cells, or PBMCs supplied cDNA or gDNA.

As originally analysed: Amplification from reference gene primers served as the basis for estimated nucleated cell counts. TCRdb keeps only in-frame clones here, not all; method: immunoSEQ multiplex PCR. The DNA gave D and trimming, while V, J and clone size come from that table. The sample has around 100,000 clones, 91% seen once. Trimming cost V 6 bases and J 1 base; bases outside gene matches: 3. The CDR3 totals 14 residues. Germline CDR1 and CDR2: MNHEY and SMNVEV (reference sequence). The J gene is TRBJ1-3, the V gene TRBV27; 7 bases are a match to TRBD1. The sample consisted of peripheral blood. This clonotype was obtained from a man aged 50 to 60 with active COVID-19. The CDR3 coding sequence is TGTGCCAGCAGGAAACAGGGGTCTGGAAACACCATATATTTT. It specifies CASRKQGSGNTIYF.